This T cell receptor beta chain is from a study of blood T cell repertoires in COVID-19. Study at large: The United States, Italy and Spain were the sources of the acute and convalescent COVID-19 samples.

Germline CDR1 SGHDN, CDR2 FVKESK. After removal of 2 bases from V and 5 bases from J, the junction contained 9 bases not matched to a gene. The CDR3 covers 16 residues. Measured with immunoSEQ multiplex PCR; TCRdb has only the in-frame clones, and not every one. The sample gives tens of thousands of clones, 81% of which show up once; approximately 44% is in the top ten. The chain carries TRBV14 and TRBJ2-3; 8 nucleotides line up with TRBD2. The TCR sequence derives from a man of 80 years or more with acute or convalescent COVID-19. The sample comprised peripheral blood. CDR3 protein: CASSQMTSALVDTQYF. The CDR3, as DNA: TGTGCCAGCAGCCAAATGACTAGCGCCTTAGTAGATACGCAGTATTTT.